This TCR beta chain was recovered during a study of PD-1 blockade in classical Hodgkin lymphoma. Overall study results and limits: Patients newly diagnosed and complete responders had comparable baseline diversity. It was reported that newly diagnosed patients had less baseline TCR diversity than healthy donors. Although disease activity or prior therapy may be involved, causes of the repertoire differences remain undefined.

Every patient had relapsed following autologous stem cell transplantation, and cohorts differed in brentuximab vedotin exposure. Magnetic negative selection served to purify CD4+ T cells out of PBMCs that had been thawed. Libraries were prepared by immunoSEQ multiplex PCR; TCRdb keeps only in-frame clonotypes and omits some of them. Of around 17,000 clones in the sample, just under 85% are singletons; the top ten hold 1%. Trimming at V came to 2 bases and at J to 0 bases, leaving 12 bases not matched to a gene. This CDR3 contains 19 residues. The germline gives CDR1 LGHNA, CDR2 YSLEER. A word on this clone: Its antigen is unknown.

Sequencing used CD4+ T cells from blood, obtained at baseline. The V call is TRBV4-3, the J call TRBJ2-3; TRBD2 agrees at 9 bases. The clonotype comes from a human donor with classical Hodgkin lymphoma. The CDR3 DNA reads TGCGCCAGCAGCCAATGGACTAGCGTCGCATACGGCAGCACAGATACGCAGTATTTT. Translation: CASSQWTSVAYGSTDTQYF.